The T cell receptor (beta chain) under discussion was sequenced for a study of T cells in Graves' hyperthyroidism and ophthalmopathy. This clonotype has ten or more counts. Regions amplified from RNA transcripts were the TCR beta CDR3 regions. HTBI primers were the set used in a first-round RT-PCR of the TCR CDR3. Using its own MiXCR run on the multiplex PCR reads, TCRdb lists one record per CDR3 protein. The table lists approximately 600,000 distinct CDR3 sequences, over 11% of them singletons. The sample was blood. This receptor was taken from a woman in her twenties or thirties with Graves' hyperthyroidism that later progressed to Graves' ophthalmopathy.

In DNA, the CDR3 is TGTGCCAGCAGTTTAGCGTCAACAGGGGGAGATGAGCAGTTCTTC. Protein: CASSLASTGGDEQFF. The chain joins TRBV12-3 or TRBV12-4 to TRBJ2-1; 8 nucleotides align to TRBD1. J lost 8 bases, V lost 0 bases, and 6 bases had no gene match. The CDR3 is made up of 15 amino acids.